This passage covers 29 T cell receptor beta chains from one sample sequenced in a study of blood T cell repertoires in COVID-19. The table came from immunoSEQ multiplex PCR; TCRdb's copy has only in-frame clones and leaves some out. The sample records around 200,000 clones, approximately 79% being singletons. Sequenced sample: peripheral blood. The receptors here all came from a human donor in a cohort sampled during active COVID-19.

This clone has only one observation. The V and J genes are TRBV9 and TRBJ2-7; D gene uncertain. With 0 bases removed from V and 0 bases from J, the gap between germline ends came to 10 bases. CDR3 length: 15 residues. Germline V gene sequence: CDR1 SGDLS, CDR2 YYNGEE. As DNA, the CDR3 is TGTGCCAGCAGCGTAGGGAACGGGTACTCCTACGAGCAGTACTTC. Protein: CASSVGNGYSYEQYF.

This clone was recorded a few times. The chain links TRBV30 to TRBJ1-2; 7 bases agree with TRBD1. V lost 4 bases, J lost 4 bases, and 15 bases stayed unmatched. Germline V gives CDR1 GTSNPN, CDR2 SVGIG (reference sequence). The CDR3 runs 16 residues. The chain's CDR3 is CAWTLSRQGYRYGYTF. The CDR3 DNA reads TGTGCCTGGACCCTTTCGAGACAGGGCTACCGCTATGGCTACACCTTC.

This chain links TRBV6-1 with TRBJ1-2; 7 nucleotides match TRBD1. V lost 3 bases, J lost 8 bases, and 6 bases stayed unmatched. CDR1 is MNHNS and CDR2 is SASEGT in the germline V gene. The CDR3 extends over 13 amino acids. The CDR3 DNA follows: TGTGCCAGCAGTGATGGGGACAGTTGGGGCTACACCTTC. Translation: CASSDGDSWGYTF.

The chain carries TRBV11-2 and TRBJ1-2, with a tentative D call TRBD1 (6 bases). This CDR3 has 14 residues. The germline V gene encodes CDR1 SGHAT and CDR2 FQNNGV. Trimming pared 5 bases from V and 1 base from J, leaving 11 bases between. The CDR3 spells CASSQGGGNYGYTF. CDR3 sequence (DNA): TGTGCCAGCAGCCAAGGGGGGGGTAACTATGGCTACACCTTC.

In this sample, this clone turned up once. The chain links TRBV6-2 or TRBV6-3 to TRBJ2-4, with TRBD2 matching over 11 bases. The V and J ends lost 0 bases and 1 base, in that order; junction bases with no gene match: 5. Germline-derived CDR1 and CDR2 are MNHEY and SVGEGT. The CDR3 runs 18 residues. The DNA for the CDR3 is TGTGCCAGCAGTTACTCACCTAGCGGGAGGTGGGCCAAAAACATTCAGTACTTC. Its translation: CASSYSPSGRWAKNIQYF.

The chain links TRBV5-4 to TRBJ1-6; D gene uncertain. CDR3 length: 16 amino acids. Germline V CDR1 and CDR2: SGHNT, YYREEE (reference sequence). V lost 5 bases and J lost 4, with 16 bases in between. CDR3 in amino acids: CASRPKTRDYNSPLHF. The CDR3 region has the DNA TGTGCCAGCAGGCCCAAGACACGGGATTATAATTCACCCCTCCACTTT.

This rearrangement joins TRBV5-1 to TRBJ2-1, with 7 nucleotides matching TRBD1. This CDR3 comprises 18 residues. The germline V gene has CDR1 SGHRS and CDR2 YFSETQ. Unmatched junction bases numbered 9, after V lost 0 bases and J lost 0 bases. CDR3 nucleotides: TGCGCCAGCAGCTTGGAGGGTAGGGGGCTCAGCTCCTACAATGAGCAGTTCTTC. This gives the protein CASSLEGRGLSSYNEQFF.

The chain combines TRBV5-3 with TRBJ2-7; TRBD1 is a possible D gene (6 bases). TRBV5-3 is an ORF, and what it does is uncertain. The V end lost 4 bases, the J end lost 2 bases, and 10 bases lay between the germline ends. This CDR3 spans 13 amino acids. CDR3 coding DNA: TGTGCCAGAAGCCTACAGGGTACCTACGAGCAGTACTTC. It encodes CARSLQGTYEQYF.

The CDR3 loop reads CASSWTGNNQPQHF. The CDR3 nucleotides are TGTGCCAGCAGCTGGACAGGGAACAATCAGCCCCAGCATTTT. The chain has TRBV5-5 and TRBJ1-5; 8 bases match TRBD1. After removal of 3 bases from V and 3 bases from J, the junction contained 2 bases not matched to a gene. Per germline, CDR1 SGHKS and CDR2 YYEKEE (reference sequence). This CDR3 is built from 14 residues.

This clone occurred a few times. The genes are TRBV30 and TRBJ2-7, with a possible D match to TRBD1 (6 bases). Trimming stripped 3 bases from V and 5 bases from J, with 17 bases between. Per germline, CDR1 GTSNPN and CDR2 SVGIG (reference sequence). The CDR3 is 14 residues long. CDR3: CAWRDRAATHEQYF. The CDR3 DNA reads TGTGCCTGGAGGGACAGAGCAGCAACCCACGAGCAGTACTTC.

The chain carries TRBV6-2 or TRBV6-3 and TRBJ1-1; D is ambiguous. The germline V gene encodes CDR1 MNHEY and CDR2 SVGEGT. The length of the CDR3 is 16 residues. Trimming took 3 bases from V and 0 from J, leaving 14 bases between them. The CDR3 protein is CASSYPRKKMNTEAFF. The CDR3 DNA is TGTGCCAGCAGTTATCCCAGGAAGAAAATGAACACTGAAGCTTTCTTT.

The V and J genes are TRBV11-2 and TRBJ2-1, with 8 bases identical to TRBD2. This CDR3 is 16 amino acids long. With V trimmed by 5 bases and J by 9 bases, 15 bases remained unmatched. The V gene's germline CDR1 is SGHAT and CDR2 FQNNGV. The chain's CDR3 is CASSPLAGAGQFEQFF. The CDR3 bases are TGTGCCAGCAGCCCCCTAGCGGGTGCGGGGCAATTTGAGCAGTTCTTC.

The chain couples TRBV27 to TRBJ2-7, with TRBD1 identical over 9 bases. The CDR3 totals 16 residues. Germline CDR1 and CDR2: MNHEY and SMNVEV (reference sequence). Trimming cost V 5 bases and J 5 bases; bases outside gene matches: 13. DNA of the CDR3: TGTGCCAGCAGTCTTATATCGGGACAGGGTGTCCACGAGCAGTACTTC. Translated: CASSLISGQGVHEQYF.

CDR3 amino acids: CASSDGTSRADTQYF. CDR3 nucleotides: TGTGCCAGCAGCGACGGGACTAGCAGGGCAGATACGCAGTATTTT. This chain links TRBV7-2 with TRBJ2-3; 9 nucleotides match TRBD2. This CDR3 has 15 amino acids. Trimming at V came to 5 bases and at J to 4 bases, leaving 7 bases not matched to a gene. Germline V CDR1 and CDR2: SGHTA, FQGNSA.

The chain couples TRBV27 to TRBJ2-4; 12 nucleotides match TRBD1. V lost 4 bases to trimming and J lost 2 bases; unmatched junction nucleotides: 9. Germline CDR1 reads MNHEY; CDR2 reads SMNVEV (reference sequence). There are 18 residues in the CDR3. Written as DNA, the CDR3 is TGTGCCAGCAGTTACTACGCCGGGACAGGGGGCTCCAAAAACATTCAGTACTTC. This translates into CASSYYAGTGGSKNIQYF.

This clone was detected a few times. The CDR3 DNA follows: TGCGCCAGCAGTCAGGACAGTAACTCCTATAATTCACCCCTCCACTTT. Encoded protein: CASSQDSNSYNSPLHF. V gene TRBV23-1 combines with J gene TRBJ1-6; tentative D call: TRBD1 (6 bases). TRBV23-1 is marked as an open reading frame, function uncertain. V lost 3 bases, J lost 0 bases, and 9 bases lay in between. The CDR3 is 16 residues long.

The DNA for the CDR3 is TGTGCCTGGAGTCCACTCGACAGGGTAAATTCACCCCTCCACTTT. Translating gives CAWSPLDRVNSPLHF. V is TRBV30 and J is TRBJ1-6; 7 bases fit TRBD1. The germline CDR1 and CDR2 sequences are GTSNPN and SVGIG (reference sequence). The V gene end was trimmed by 2 bases and the J gene end by 7 bases; junction bases not matched to a gene: 8. The CDR3 length is 15 residues.

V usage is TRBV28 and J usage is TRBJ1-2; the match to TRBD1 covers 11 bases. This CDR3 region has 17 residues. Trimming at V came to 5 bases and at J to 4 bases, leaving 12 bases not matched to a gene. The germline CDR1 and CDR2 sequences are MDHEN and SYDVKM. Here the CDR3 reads CASSLPGQGVLGYGYTF. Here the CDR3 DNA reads TGTGCCAGCAGTCTGCCGGGACAGGGGGTATTAGGCTATGGCTACACCTTC.

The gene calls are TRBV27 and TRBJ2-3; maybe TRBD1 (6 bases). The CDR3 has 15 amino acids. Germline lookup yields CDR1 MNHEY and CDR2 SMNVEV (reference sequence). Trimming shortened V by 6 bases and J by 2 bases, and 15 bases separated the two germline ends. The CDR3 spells CASSTSRGYTDTQYF. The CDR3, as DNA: TGTGCCAGCAGCACTTCCAGGGGTTACACAGATACGCAGTATTTT.

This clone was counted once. The CDR3 loop is CASQIGTGYIGSYNSPLHF. The CDR3 DNA follows: TGTGCCAGTCAAATCGGGACAGGGTATATCGGCTCCTATAATTCACCCCTCCACTTT. V is TRBV19 and J is TRBJ1-6; 9 nucleotides align to TRBD1. The CDR3 is made up of 19 amino acids. After removal of 8 bases from V and 0 bases from J, the junction contained 14 bases not matched to a gene. Germline V lookup: CDR1 LNHDA, CDR2 SQIVND (reference sequence).

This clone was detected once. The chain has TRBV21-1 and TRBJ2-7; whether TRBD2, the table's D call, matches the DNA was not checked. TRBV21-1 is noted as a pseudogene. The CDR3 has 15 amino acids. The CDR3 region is CASSNAKRELDEQYF. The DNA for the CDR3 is TGTGCCAGCAGCAATGCGAAGCGGGAGCTCGACGAGCAGTACTTC.

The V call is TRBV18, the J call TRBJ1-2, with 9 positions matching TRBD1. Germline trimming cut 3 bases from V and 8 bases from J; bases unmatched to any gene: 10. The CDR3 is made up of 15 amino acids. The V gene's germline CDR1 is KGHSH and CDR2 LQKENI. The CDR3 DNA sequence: TGTGCCAGCTCACCTAGGGACAGGGTAGGAGGAGGCTACACCTTC. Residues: CASSPRDRVGGGYTF.

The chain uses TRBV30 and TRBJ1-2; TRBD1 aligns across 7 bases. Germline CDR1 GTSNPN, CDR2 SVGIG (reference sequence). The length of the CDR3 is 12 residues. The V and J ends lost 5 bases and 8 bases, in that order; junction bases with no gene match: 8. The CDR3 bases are TGTGCCTGGGTGGAGGGGGCGCGGGGCTACACCTTC. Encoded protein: CAWVEGARGYTF.

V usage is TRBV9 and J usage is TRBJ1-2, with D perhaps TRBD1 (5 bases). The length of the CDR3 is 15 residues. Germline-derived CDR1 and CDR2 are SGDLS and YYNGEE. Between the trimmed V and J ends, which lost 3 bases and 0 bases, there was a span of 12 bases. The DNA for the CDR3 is TGTGCCAGCAGCGCGGGGGGACTAGCTAACTATGGCTACACCTTC. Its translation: CASSAGGLANYGYTF.

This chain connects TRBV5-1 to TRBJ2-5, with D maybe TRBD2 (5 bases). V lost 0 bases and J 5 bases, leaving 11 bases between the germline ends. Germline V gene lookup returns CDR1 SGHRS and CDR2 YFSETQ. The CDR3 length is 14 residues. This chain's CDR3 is CASSLERAGETQYF. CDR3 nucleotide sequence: TGCGCCAGCAGCTTGGAGAGGGCAGGCGAGACCCAGTACTTC.

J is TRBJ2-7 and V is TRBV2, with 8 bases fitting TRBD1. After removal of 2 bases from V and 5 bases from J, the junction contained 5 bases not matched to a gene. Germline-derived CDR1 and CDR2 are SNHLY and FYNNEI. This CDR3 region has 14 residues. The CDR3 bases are TGTGCCAGCAGTGAATTTCAGGGGGCAAACGAGCAGTACTTC. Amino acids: CASSEFQGANEQYF.

The CDR3 bases are TGTGCCAGCAGCTTACTAGCGGGAGTATCGGAGACCCAGTACTTC. Its translation: CASSLLAGVSETQYF. The rearrangement joins TRBV7-2 to TRBJ2-5, with 10 bases that match TRBD2. The trim removed 2 bases at V and 5 bases at J, leaving 5 bases unmatched. Germline V gives CDR1 SGHTA, CDR2 FQGNSA. This CDR3 contains 15 residues.

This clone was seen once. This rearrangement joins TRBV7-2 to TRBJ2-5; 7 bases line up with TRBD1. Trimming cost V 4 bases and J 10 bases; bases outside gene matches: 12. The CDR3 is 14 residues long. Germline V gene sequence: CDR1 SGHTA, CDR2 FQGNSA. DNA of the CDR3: TGTGCCAGCAGCTCGGGACAGTTTTGGGCTCACCAGTACTTC. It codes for CASSSGQFWAHQYF.

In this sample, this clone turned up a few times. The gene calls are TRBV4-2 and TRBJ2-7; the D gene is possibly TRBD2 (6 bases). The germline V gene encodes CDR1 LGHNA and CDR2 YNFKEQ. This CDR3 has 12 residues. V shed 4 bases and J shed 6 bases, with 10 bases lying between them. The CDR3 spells CASSPRRGEQYF. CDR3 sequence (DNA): TGTGCCAGCAGCCCACGGAGGGGCGAGCAGTACTTC.